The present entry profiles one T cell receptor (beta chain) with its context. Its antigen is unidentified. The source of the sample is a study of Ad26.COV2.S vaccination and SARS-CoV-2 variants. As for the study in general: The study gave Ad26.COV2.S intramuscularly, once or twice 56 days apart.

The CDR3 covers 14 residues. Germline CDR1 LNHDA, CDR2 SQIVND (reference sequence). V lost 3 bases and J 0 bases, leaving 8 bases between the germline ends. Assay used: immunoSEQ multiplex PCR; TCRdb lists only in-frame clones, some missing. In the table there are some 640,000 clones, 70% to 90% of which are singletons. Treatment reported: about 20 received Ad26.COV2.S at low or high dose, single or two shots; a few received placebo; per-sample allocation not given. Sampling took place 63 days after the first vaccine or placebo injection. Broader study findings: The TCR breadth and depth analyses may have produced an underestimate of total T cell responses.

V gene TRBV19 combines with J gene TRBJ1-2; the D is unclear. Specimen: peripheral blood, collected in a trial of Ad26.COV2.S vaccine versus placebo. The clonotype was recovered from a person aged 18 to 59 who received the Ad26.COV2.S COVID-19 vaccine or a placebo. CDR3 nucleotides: TGTGCCAGTAGTATCAGGAGAGCTAACTATGGCTACACCTTC. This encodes CASSIRRANYGYTF.